This T cell receptor (beta chain) was recovered during a study of identical twins. The study's findings and limits: Invariant MAIT and iNKT cells are populations that could partly confound zero-insertion analyses. Carriage of fewer insertions was seen in abundant cord blood beta clonotypes, whereas memory repertoires showed none. Models predicted too little out-of-frame TCR alpha sharing in monozygotic twins.

This clonotype has only a few counts. Its antigen is undetermined. TCRdb re-called the 5' RACE reads through MiXCR, storing one row per CDR3 protein. The sample holds more than 1.5 million distinct CDR3 sequences, about 32% seen once. Germline CDR1 reads MNHNY; CDR2 reads SVGAGI (reference sequence). Between the trimmed V and J ends, which lost 3 bases and 6 bases, there was a span of 11 bases. The CDR3 has 13 residues. The TCR was taken from a newborn girl in good health. Sequencing input: cord blood. V usage is TRBV6-6 and J usage is TRBJ1-2, with D possibly TRBD1 on 5 matching bases. DNA of the CDR3: TGTGCCAGCAGTTATAGTCAGGGCAATGGCTACACCTTC. Protein product: CASSYSQGNGYTF.